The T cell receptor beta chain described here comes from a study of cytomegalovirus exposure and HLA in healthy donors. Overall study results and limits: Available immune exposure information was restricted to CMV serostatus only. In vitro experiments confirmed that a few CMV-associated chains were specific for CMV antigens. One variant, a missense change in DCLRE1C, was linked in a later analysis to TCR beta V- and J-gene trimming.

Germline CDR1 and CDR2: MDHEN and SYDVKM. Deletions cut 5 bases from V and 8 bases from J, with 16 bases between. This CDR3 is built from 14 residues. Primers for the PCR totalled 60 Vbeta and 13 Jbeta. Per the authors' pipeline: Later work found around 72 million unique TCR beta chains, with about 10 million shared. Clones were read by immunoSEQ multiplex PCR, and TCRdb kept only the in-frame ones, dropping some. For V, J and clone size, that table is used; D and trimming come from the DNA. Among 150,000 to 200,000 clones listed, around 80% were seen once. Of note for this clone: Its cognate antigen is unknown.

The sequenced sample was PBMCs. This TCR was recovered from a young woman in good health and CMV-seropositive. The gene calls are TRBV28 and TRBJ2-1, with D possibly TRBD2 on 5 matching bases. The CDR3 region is CASSRTLATYEQFF. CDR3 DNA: TGTGCCAGCAGTCGGACTTTAGCAACGTATGAGCAGTTCTTC.